This T cell receptor (beta chain) originates from a study of OX40 agonist ivuxolimab in advanced cancers. In the study overall: An agonistic anti-OX40 (CD134) antibody, ivuxolimab, was used to treat the patients.

About this clone: This specimen includes other DNA sequences encoding the same CDR3.

The protocol was immunoSEQ multiplex PCR, while the TCRdb copy is restricted to in-frame clones and leaves out a portion. The sample holds tens of thousands of clones, over 80% seen once. Trimming removed 0 bases at V and 2 bases at J, with 9 bases between. CDR1 is LGHNA and CDR2 is YSLEER in the germline V gene. This CDR3 is 15 amino acids long. Material: CD4+ or CD8+ T cells sorted from blood, obtained in a trial of the OX40 agonist ivuxolimab. The source of this sequence is an adult with an advanced solid tumor such as melanoma, head and neck, liver or kidney cancer. The gene calls are TRBV4-3 and TRBJ2-3; D is unresolved. CDR3 sequence (DNA): TGCGCCAGCAGCCAAGACTCTGGGATCACAGATACGCAGTATTTT. It codes for CASSQDSGITDTQYF.